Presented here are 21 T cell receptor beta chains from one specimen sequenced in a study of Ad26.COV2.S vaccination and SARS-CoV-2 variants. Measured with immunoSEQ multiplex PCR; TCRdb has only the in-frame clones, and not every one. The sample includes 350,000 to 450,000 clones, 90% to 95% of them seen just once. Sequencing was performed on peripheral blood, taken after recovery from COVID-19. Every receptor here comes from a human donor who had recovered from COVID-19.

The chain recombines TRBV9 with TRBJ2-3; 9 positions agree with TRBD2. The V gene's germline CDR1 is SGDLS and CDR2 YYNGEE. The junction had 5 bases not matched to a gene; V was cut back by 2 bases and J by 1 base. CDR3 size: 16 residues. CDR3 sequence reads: CASSVGRLAGTDTQYF. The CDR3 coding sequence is TGTGCCAGCAGCGTGGGTAGACTAGCGGGCACAGATACGCAGTATTTT.

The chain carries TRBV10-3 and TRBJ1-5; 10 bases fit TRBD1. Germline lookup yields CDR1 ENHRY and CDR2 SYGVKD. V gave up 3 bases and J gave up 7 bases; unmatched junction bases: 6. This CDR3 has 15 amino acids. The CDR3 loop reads CAISEETGGLQPQHF. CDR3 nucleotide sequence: TGTGCCATCAGTGAAGAGACAGGGGGCTTACAGCCCCAGCATTTT.

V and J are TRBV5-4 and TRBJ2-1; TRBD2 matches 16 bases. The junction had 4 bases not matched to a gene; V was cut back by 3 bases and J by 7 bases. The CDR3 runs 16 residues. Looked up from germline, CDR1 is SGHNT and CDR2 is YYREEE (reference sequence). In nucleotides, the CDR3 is TGTGCCAGCAGCTCATCGGGACTAGCGGGGGGGAATGAGCAGTTCTTC. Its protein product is CASSSSGLAGGNEQFF.

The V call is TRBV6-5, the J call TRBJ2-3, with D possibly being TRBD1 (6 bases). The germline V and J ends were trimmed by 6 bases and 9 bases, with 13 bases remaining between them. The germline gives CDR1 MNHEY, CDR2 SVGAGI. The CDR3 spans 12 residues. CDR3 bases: TGTGCCAGCAGCCGATACAGGGACACGCAGTATTTT. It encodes CASSRYRDTQYF.

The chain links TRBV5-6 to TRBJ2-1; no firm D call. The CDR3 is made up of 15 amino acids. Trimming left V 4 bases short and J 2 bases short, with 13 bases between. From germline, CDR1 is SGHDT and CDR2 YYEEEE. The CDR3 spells CASSTDSQPYNEQFF. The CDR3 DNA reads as TGTGCCAGCAGCACCGACTCCCAGCCCTACAATGAGCAGTTCTTC.

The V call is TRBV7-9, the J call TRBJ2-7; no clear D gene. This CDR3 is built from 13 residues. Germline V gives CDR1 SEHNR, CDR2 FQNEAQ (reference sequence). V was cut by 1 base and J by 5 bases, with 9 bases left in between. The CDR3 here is CASSLDPLHEQYF. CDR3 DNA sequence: TGTGCCAGCAGCTTAGACCCCCTCCACGAGCAGTACTTC.

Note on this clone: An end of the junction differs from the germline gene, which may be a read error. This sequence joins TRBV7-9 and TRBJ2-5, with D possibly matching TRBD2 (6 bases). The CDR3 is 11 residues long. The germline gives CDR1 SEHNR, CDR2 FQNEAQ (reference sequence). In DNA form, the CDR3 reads TGTGCCAGCAGCCTCAGCGGGCGACTACACTTC. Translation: CASSLSGRLHF. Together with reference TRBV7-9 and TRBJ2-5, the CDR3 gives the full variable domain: DTGVSQNPRHKITKRGQNVTFRCDPISEHNRLYWYRQTLGQGPEFLTYFQNEAQLEKSRLLSDRFSAERPKGSFSTLEIQRTEQGDSAMYLCASSLSGRLHFGPGTRLLVL.

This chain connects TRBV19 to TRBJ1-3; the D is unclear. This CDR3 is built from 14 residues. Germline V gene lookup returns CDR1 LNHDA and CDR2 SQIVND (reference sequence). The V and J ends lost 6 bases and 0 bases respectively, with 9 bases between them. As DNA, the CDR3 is TGTGCCAGTAGGCACGGAGCCTCTGGAAACACCATATATTTT. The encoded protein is CASRHGASGNTIYF.

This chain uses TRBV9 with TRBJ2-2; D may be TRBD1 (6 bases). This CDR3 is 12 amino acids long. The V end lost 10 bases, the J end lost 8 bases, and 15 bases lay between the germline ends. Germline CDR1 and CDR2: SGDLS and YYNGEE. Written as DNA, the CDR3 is TGTGCCTCCCAGGGGCCCAGGGGGGAGCTGTTTTTT. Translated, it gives CASQGPRGELFF.

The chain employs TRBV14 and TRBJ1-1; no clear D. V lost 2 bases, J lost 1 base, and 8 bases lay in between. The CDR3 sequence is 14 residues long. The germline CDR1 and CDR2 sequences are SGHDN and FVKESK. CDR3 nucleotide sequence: TGTGCCAGCAGCCAACGCCCCGGGAACACTGAAGCTTTCTTT. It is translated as CASSQRPGNTEAFF.

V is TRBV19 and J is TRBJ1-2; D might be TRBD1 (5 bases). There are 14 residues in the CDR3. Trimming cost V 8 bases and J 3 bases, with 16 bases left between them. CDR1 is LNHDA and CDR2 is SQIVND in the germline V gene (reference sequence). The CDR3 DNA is TGTGCCAGTGGCGGCAGGGTAACGGACTATGGCTACACCTTC. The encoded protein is CASGGRVTDYGYTF.

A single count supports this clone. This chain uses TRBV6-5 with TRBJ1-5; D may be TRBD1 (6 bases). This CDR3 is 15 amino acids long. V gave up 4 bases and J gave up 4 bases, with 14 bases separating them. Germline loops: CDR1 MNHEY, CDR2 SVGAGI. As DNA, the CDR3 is TGTGCCAGCAGTTTACAAGGGGGTTGGAATCAGCCCCAGCATTTT. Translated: CASSLQGGWNQPQHF.

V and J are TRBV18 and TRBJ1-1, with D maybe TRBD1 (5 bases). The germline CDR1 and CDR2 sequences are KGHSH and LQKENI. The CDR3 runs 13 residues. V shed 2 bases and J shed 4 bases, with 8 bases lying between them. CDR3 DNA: TGTGCCAGCTCACCAGTGGGGGGCACTGAAGCTTTCTTT. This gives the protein CASSPVGGTEAFF. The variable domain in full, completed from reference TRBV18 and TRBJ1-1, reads NAGVMQNPRHLVRRRGQEARLRCSPMKGHSHVYWYRQLPEEGLKFMVYLQKENIIDESGMPKERFSAEFPKEGPSILRIQQVVRGDSAAYFCASSPVGGTEAFFGQGTRLTVV.

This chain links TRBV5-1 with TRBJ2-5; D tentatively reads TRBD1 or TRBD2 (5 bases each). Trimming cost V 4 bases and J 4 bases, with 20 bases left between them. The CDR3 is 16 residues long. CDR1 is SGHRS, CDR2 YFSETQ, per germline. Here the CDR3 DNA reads TGCGCCAGCAGCCTGGCCCCTCCAGGGAGCAGAGAGACCCAGTACTTC. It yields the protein CASSLAPPGSRETQYF.

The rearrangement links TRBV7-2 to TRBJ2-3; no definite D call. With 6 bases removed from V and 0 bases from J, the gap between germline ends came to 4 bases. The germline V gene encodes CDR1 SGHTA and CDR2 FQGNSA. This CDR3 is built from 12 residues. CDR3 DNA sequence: TGTGCCAGCAGGACTAGCACAGATACGCAGTATTTT. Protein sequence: CASRTSTDTQYF.

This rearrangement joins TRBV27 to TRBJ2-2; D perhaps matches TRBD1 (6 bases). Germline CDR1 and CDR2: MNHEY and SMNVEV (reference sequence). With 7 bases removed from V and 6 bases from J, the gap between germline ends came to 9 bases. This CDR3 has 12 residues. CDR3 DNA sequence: TGTGCCAGCAATCAGGGGTCCGGGGAGCTGTTTTTT. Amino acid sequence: CASNQGSGELFF.

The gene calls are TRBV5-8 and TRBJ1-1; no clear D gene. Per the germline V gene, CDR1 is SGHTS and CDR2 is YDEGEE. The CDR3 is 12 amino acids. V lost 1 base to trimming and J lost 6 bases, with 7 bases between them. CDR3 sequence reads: CASSLFNAEAFF. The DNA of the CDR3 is TGTGCCAGCAGCTTGTTCAATGCTGAAGCTTTCTTT.

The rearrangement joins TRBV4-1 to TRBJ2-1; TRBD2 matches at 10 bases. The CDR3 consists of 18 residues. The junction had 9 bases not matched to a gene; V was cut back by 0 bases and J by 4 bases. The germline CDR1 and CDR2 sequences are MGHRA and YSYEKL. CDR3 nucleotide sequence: TGCGCCAGCAGCCAAGAACCCCTAGCGGGGGTGATATACAATGAGCAGTTCTTC. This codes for CASSQEPLAGVIYNEQFF.

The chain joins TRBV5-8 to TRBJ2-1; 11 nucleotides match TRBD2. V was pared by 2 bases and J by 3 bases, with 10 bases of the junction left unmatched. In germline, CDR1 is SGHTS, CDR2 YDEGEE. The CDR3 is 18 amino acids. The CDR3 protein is CASSFGTLAGGYYNEQFF. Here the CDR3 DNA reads TGTGCCAGCAGCTTTGGCACTCTAGCGGGGGGATACTACAATGAGCAGTTCTTC.

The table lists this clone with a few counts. CDR3 sequence reads: CASRAGTLSTDTQYF. The CDR3 region has the DNA TGCGCCAGCAGGGCTGGGACATTGAGTACAGATACGCAGTATTTT. The chain joins TRBV10-1 to TRBJ2-3, with a weak D call TRBD1 (6 bases). CDR3 length: 15 amino acids. The germline V and J ends were trimmed by 6 bases and 3 bases, with 16 bases remaining between them. The V gene's germline CDR1 is WNHNN and CDR2 SYGVQD (reference sequence).

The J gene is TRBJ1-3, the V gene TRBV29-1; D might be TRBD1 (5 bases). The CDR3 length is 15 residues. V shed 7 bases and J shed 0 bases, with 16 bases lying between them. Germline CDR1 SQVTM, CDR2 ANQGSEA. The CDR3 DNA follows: TGCAGCGCTAATTTCCCAGGGAACTCTGGAAACACCATATATTTT. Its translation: CSANFPGNSGNTIYF.